Shown below are 21 T cell receptor beta chains from a single sample sequenced in a study of post-analysis software for immune sequencing data. Antigens for these TCRs are unknown. Broader study findings: Relative to controls, patients had several TRBV segments at higher frequency, with TRBV5-6, TRBV5-1 and TRBV20-1 among these.

TCR beta cDNA libraries had unique molecular identifiers. Each CDR3 protein gets one entry after TCRdb re-called the PCR reads with MiXCR. The table records fewer than 850,000 distinct CDR3 sequences, 25% to 30% of them present only once. Sequencing was carried out using blood. Source of these receptors: a girl between 5 and 17 years old with multiple sclerosis.

This clonotype appeared once. This chain links TRBV5-5 with TRBJ2-1, with D possibly being TRBD2 (5 bases). There are 15 residues in the CDR3. V was clipped by 0 bases and J by 4 bases, with 11 bases between them. Germline loops: CDR1 SGHKS, CDR2 YYEKEE (reference sequence). The CDR3 sequence is CASSLDASRYNEQFF. CDR3 nucleotides: TGTGCCAGCAGCTTGGATGCTAGCAGATACAATGAGCAGTTCTTC.

This clonotype was observed a few times. This chain links TRBV7-2 with TRBJ2-4; D is unresolved. The ends were cut back, 4 bases at V and 6 bases at J, with 10 bases in the middle. This CDR3 is built from 13 residues. From germline, CDR1 is SGHTA and CDR2 FQGNSA. The CDR3 nucleotides are TGTGCCAGCAGCTCGAGTGGCTTAAACATTCAGTACTTC. Translating it yields CASSSSGLNIQYF.

V is TRBV7-2 and J is TRBJ2-7, with D maybe TRBD2 (6 bases). Germline assignment: CDR1 SGHTA and CDR2 FQGNSA. Trimming stripped 5 bases from V and 2 bases from J, with 13 bases between. The CDR3 has 14 amino acids. The CDR3 DNA follows: TGTGCCAGCAGCCCCATAGCGGAAACCTACGAGCAGTACTTC. As protein: CASSPIAETYEQYF.

The chain couples TRBV28 to TRBJ2-3, with 9 positions matching TRBD2. The CDR3 runs 16 residues. Germline assignment: CDR1 MDHEN and CDR2 SYDVKM. V trimming: 10 bases; J trimming: 0 bases; junction bases outside the gene matches: 11. The chain's CDR3 is CAIPAGGTTSTDTQYF. The DNA of the CDR3 is TGTGCCATCCCGGCGGGGGGGACAACTAGCACAGATACGCAGTATTTT.

The genes are TRBV28 and TRBJ2-1; TRBD1 is a possible D gene (5 bases). The J call may be in error: the DNA end matches TRBJ2-7 better. Germline CDR1 reads MDHEN; CDR2 reads SYDVKM. The CDR3 consists of 13 residues. The CDR3 DNA reads as TGTGCCAGCAGTTTGGCCAGGGTCCACGAGCAGTACTTC. This gives the protein CASSLARVHEQYF.

The gene calls are TRBV7-2 and TRBJ2-5; no clear D. The V gene lost 2 bases and the J gene lost 4 bases, with 14 bases spanning the gap. Germline V gives CDR1 SGHTA, CDR2 FQGNSA. The CDR3 consists of 15 residues. CDR3 sequence reads: CASSLSSLGRETQYF. CDR3 coding DNA: TGTGCCAGCAGCTTATCCTCTTTAGGGCGAGAGACCCAGTACTTC.

V and J are TRBV10-1 and TRBJ1-2; D is unresolved. This CDR3 has 13 amino acids. Germline V gene lookup returns CDR1 WNHNN and CDR2 SYGVQD (reference sequence). Trimming took 0 bases from V and 4 from J, leaving 6 bases between them. The CDR3 region has the DNA TGCGCCAGCAGTGAGTCGATCTGCTATGGCTACACCTTC. Its protein product is CASSESICYGYTF.

Many counts were recorded for this clonotype. The rearrangement links TRBV9 to TRBJ2-7; 12 bases align to TRBD2. Germline V gives CDR1 SGDLS, CDR2 YYNGEE. The junction had 0 bases not matched to a gene; V was cut back by 0 bases and J by 2 bases. CDR3 length: 15 amino acids. CDR3 coding DNA: TGTGCCAGCAGCGTAGGGACTAGCGGGACCTACGAGCAGTACTTC. It translates to CASSVGTSGTYEQYF.

This clonotype showed up just a few times. The V call is TRBV5-1, the J call TRBJ2-5; TRBD2 matches 7 bases. Germline-derived CDR1 and CDR2 are SGHRS and YFSETQ. V was clipped by 0 bases and J by 4 bases; unmatched bases: 6. This CDR3 comprises 15 residues. The CDR3 sequence: CASSLAIPGGETQYF. In DNA, the CDR3 is TGCGCCAGCAGCTTGGCCATTCCGGGGGGAGAGACCCAGTACTTC.

This chain links TRBV20-1 with TRBJ1-2; no clear D gene. From germline, CDR1 is DFQATT and CDR2 SNEGSKA (reference sequence). Trimming took off 3 bases at V and 8 bases at J, with 10 bases between the two ends. This CDR3 is built from 11 residues. The CDR3 protein is CSASLLEGYTF. In nucleotides, the CDR3 is TGCAGTGCTAGTCTCCTCGAAGGCTACACCTTC.

This clonotype occurred a few times. The rearrangement joins TRBV6-1 to TRBJ2-4, with no clear D. CDR3 length: 13 amino acids. Germline lookup yields CDR1 MNHNS and CDR2 SASEGT. V was shortened by 6 bases and J by 4 bases, with 10 bases between the two germline ends. Here the CDR3 reads CASRGMGKNIQYF. The DNA of the CDR3 is TGTGCCAGCAGGGGAATGGGGAAAAACATTCAGTACTTC.

In its sample, this clonotype was seen a few times. The chain carries TRBV5-1 and TRBJ2-1; possibly TRBD1 or TRBD2 for D (5 bases each). In germline, CDR1 is SGHRS, CDR2 YFSETQ. Deletions cut 0 bases from V and 12 bases from J, with 16 bases between. CDR3 size: 14 residues. The CDR3 DNA is TGCGCCAGCAGCTTGGGAGGGGACCCAATGAGGCAGTTCTTC. Amino acids: CASSLGGDPMRQFF.

The table lists this clonotype with a few counts. This rearrangement joins TRBV7-9 to TRBJ2-5; TRBD2 might be the D (6 bases). The CDR3 consists of 14 residues. V was shortened by 8 bases and J by 11 bases, with 24 bases between the two germline ends. Germline V gene data show CDR1 as SEHNR and CDR2 as FQNEAQ (reference sequence). The CDR3 DNA sequence: TGTGCCAGCGCGGACTTAGCGGAATCCAATGAGCAGTACTTC. It codes for CASADLAESNEQYF. The full variable domain, with the rest looked up from reference TRBV7-9 and TRBJ2-5, is DTGVSQNPRHKITKRGQNVTFRCDPISEHNRLYWYRQTLGQGPEFLTYFQNEAQLEKSRLLSDRFSAERPKGSFSTLEIQRTEQGDSAMYLCASADLAESNEQYFGPGTRLLVL.

This clonotype was observed a handful of times. The chain is built from TRBV24-1 and TRBJ2-5; 7 bases line up with TRBD2. The CDR3 contains 15 residues. V trimming: 4 bases; J trimming: 3 bases; junction bases outside the gene matches: 7. Germline V gives CDR1 KGHDR, CDR2 SFDVKD. The CDR3 reads CATSESGTPKETQYF. CDR3 nucleotides: TGTGCCACCAGTGAGAGCGGGACCCCAAAAGAGACCCAGTACTTC.

The V and J genes are TRBV6-6 and TRBJ2-1; TRBD2 is a possible D gene (6 bases). Trimming left V 7 bases short and J 9 bases short, with 22 bases between. This CDR3 comprises 15 residues. Germline V gene sequence: CDR1 MNHNY, CDR2 SVGAGI (reference sequence). CDR3 sequence: CASTPLLTSGVEQFF. The CDR3 region has the DNA TGTGCCAGCACCCCATTGTTGACTAGTGGCGTTGAGCAGTTCTTC.

This clonotype was observed once. The chain links TRBV4-1 to TRBJ1-2; D is unresolved. Trimming took off 3 bases at V and 9 bases at J, with 14 bases between the two ends. The CDR3 contains 13 residues. The germline V gene has CDR1 MGHRA and CDR2 YSYEKL. CDR3 sequence: CASSHLGPGSYTF. In nucleotides, the CDR3 is TGCGCCAGCAGCCACCTCGGGCCTGGTAGCTACACCTTC.

This clonotype has only a few counts. This chain links TRBV5-1 with TRBJ1-2; a weak D match, TRBD1 (5 bases). The CDR3 totals 12 residues. Germline V gene sequence: CDR1 SGHRS, CDR2 YFSETQ. V was pared by 4 bases and J by 6 bases, with 10 bases between. CDR3 protein: CASSNQGDGYTF. As DNA, the CDR3 is TGCGCCAGCAGCAATCAGGGTGATGGCTACACCTTC.

Ten or more counts support this clonotype. The chain employs TRBV29-1 and TRBJ2-7, with 11 bases that match TRBD1. Per the germline V gene, CDR1 is SQVTM and CDR2 is ANQGSEA. The CDR3 contains 13 residues. V lost 6 bases, J lost 2 bases, and 3 bases stayed unmatched. The CDR3 region has the DNA TGCAGCGTCGTGGGACAGGGGGCCTACGAGCAGTACTTC. It encodes CSVVGQGAYEQYF.

This clonotype was counted only a few times. The CDR3 DNA sequence: TGTGCCACCAGCAGAATATCTGGGGCCAACGTCCTGACTTTC. As protein: CATSRISGANVLTF. The chain links TRBV15 to TRBJ2-6; D call uncertain. Germline lookup yields CDR1 LNHNV and CDR2 YYDKDF (reference sequence). The V and J ends lost 2 bases and 1 base respectively, with 3 bases between them. This CDR3 contains 14 residues.

The chain links TRBV7-9 to TRBJ2-5; 7 nucleotides align to TRBD1. Per the germline V gene, CDR1 is SEHNR and CDR2 is FQNEAQ (reference sequence). There are 13 residues in the CDR3. V dropped 8 bases and J dropped 11; count of bases not matched to a gene: 14. The CDR3 region has the DNA TGTGCCAGCGGTCAGACAGGGCGCAATGAGCAGTACTTC. Its protein product is CASGQTGRNEQYF.

V gene TRBV5-1 combines with J gene TRBJ2-3, with D uncertain. The CDR3 spans 13 residues. The ends were cut back, 1 base at V and 4 bases at J, with 7 bases in the middle. Per germline, CDR1 SGHRS and CDR2 YFSETQ. CDR3 region: CASSLIWADTQYF. For the CDR3, the DNA is TGCGCCAGCAGCTTGATTTGGGCAGATACGCAGTATTTT. Filled out from reference TRBV5-1 and TRBJ2-3, the complete variable domain reads KAGVTQTPRYLIKTRGQQVTLSCSPISGHRSVSWYQQTPGQGLQFLFEYFSETQRNKGNFPGRFSGRQFSNSRSEMNVSTLELGDSALYLCASSLIWADTQYFGPGTRLTVL.